This T cell receptor beta chain appears in the sequencing data of a study of blood T cell repertoires in COVID-19. Study-wide context: Spain, Italy and the United States supplied samples that represented acute and convalescent COVID-19. Nucleic acid was either cDNA or gDNA, and it came from T cells, B-cell-depleted T cells, or PBMCs.

Under the authors' procedure: The authors estimated nucleated cell counts from reference gene primer amplification. TCRdb's table, derived via immunoSEQ multiplex PCR, lists solely in-frame clones and lacks some. The V and J calls and clone size are taken from that table; D and trimming were inferred from the DNA. The profile shows about 380,000 clones, approximately 77% of them singletons. The CDR3 is 14 amino acids. V dropped 3 bases and J dropped 0; count of bases not matched to a gene: 2. Germline loops: CDR1 SEHNR, CDR2 FQNEAQ (reference sequence). The chain carries TRBV7-9 and TRBJ2-7, with 7 bases aligning to TRBD1. This TCR came from a human donor with acute or convalescent COVID-19. The donor label of this sample is uncertain. Input material: peripheral blood. In nucleotides, the CDR3 is TGTGCCAGCAGCTTCGGGGACAGCTCCTACGAGCAGTACTTC. The encoded protein is CASSFGDSSYEQYF. The full variable domain, completed using reference TRBV7-9 and TRBJ2-7, is DTGVSQNPRHKITKRGQNVTFRCDPISEHNRLYWYRQTLGQGPEFLTYFQNEAQLEKSRLLSDRFSAERPKGSFSTLEIQRTEQGDSAMYLCASSFGDSSYEQYFGPGTRLTVT.